Listed below are T cell receptor beta chains from one sample, sequenced in a study of blood T cell repertoires in COVID-19. Repertoires were generated with immunoSEQ multiplex PCR, while TCRdb's copy carries only in-frame clones and drops some. Counted here are about 130,000 clones, about 79% occurring once; the ten biggest clones make up 3%. Sequenced sample: peripheral blood. All receptors come from a woman older than 75 with acute or convalescent COVID-19. Each CDR3 is given without its conserved first and last residue.

J	V	CDR3
TRBJ1-2	TRBV19	ASSIVGDSYDGYT
TRBJ2-7	TRBV7-9	ASSLRQRAYEQY
TRBJ1-3	TRBV27	ASSLDRDSGNTIY
TRBJ2-1	TRBV3-1/TRBV3-2	ASSQGGWLAGAYNEQF
TRBJ1-1	TRBV5-1	ASSFRPGTGTNTEAF
TRBJ1-1	TRBV4-1	ASSRGTGRMNTEAF
TRBJ1-2	TRBV7-2	ASSSRQGWVGYT
TRBJ2-7	TRBV6-6	AGSGGSYEQY
TRBJ1-5	TRBV3-1/TRBV3-2	ASSPWTGGRGNQPQH
TRBJ2-3	TRBV11-2	ASSFHGHSLTDTQY
TRBJ2-6	TRBV30	AWAGDSGANVLT
TRBJ2-1	TRBV7-9	ASMGIYSGDNEQF
TRBJ2-1	TRBV12-5	ASGSQAGGSYNEQF
TRBJ1-4	TRBV19	ASTDRGKLSTNEKLF
TRBJ2-1	TRBV10-1	ASSEQGEQGQF
TRBJ1-1	TRBV5-1	ASRVRDTEAF
TRBJ2-2	TRBV7-2	ASSLRTRNTGELF
TRBJ1-6	TRBV7-2	ASSSDRGVVNSPLH
TRBJ2-1	TRBV24-1	ATSDSLRGEQF
TRBJ2-7	TRBV11-3	ASSQQGAAEQY
TRBJ2-1	TRBV18	ASSPQGDYNEQF
TRBJ1-4	TRBV5-4	ASSLGTPGPGRGKLF
TRBJ2-7	TRBV2	ASSITSGVGEQY
TRBJ2-1	TRBV7-2	ASSRRVASYNEQF
TRBJ1-3	TRBV19	ASSTQASSGNTIY
TRBJ1-1	TRBV20-1	SARGSIEAF